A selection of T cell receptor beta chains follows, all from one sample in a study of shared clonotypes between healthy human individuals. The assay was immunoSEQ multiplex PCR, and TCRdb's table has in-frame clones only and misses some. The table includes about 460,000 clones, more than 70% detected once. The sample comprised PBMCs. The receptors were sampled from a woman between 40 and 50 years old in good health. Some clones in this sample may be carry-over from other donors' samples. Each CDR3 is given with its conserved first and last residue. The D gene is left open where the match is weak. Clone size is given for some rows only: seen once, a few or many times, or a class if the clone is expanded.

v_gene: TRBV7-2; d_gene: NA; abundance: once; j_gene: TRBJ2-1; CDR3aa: CASSLAADSSYNEQFF; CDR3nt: TGTGCCAGCAGCTTAGCGGCGGATAGCTCCTACAATGAGCAGTTCTTC
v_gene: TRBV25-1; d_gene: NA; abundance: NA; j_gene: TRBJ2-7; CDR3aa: CASSTHRTHEQYF; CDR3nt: TGTGCCAGCAGTACCCATCGGACTCACGAGCAGTACTTC
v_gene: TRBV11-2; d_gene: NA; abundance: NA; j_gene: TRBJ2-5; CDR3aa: CASSLIVGGETQYF; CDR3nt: TGTGCCAGCAGCTTAATAGTAGGGGGGGAGACCCAGTACTTC
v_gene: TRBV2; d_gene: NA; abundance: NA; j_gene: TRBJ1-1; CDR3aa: CASTWVFFATEAFF; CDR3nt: TGTGCCAGCACCTGGGTCTTTTTCGCGACTGAAGCTTTCTTT
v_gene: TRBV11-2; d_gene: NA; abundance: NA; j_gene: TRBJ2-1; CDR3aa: CASSGSEGEQFF; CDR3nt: TGTGCCAGCAGTGGGAGTGAGGGCGAGCAGTTCTTC
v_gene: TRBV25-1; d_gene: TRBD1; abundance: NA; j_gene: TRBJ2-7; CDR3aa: CASSNRDRGFHEQYF; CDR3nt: TGTGCCAGCAGTAACCGGGACAGGGGCTTCCACGAGCAGTACTTC
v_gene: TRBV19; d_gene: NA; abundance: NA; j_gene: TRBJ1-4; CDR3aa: CASSRGPTANEKLFF; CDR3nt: TGTGCCAGTAGTCGTGGGCCTACAGCTAATGAAAAACTGTTTTTT
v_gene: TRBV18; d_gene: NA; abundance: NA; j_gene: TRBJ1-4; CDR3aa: CASSPSASEKLFF; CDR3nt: TGTGCCAGCTCACCCTCGGCAAGCGAAAAACTGTTTTTT
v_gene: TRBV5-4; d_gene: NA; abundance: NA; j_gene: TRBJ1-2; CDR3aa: CASSLDAGDEGYTF; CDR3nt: TGCGCCAGCAGCTTGGACGCGGGGGACGAAGGCTACACCTTC
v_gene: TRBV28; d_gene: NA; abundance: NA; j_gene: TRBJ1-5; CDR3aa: CASSLGPGSNQPQHF; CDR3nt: TGTGCCAGCAGTTTAGGGCCTGGTAGCAATCAGCCCCAGCATTTT
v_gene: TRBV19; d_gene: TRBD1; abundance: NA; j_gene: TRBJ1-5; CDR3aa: CASSRRTGRALNSNQPQHF; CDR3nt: TGTGCCAGTAGTAGAAGGACAGGGAGGGCGCTAAATAGCAATCAGCCCCAGCATTTT
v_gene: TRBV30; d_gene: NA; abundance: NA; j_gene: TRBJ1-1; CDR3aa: CAWSVHGNTEAFF; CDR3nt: TGTGCCTGGAGTGTACACGGGAACACTGAAGCTTTCTTT
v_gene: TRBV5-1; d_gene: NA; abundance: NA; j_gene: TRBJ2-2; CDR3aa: CASSLGAGELFF; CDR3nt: TGCGCCAGCAGCTTGGGGGCCGGGGAGCTGTTTTTT
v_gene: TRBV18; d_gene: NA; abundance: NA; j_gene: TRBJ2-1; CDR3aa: CASSPLLASPEQFF; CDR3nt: TGTGCCAGCTCACCATTACTAGCCAGCCCCGAGCAGTTCTTC
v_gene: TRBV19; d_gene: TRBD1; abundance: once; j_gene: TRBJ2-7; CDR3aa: CASSMTGQLLEQYF; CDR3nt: TGTGCCAGTAGTATGACGGGACAGTTACTCGAGCAGTACTTC
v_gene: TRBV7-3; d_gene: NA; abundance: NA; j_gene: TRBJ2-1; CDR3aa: CASSLAGLANEQFF; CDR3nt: TGTGCCAGCAGCTTAGCGGGGCTAGCCAATGAGCAGTTCTTC
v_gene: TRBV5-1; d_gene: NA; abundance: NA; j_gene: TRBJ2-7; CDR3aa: CASSLQGRSLLDEQYF; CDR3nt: TGCGCCAGCAGCTTACAAGGACGATCGCTATTGGACGAGCAGTACTTC
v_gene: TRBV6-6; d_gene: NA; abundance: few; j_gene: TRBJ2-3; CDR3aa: CASSYRSTDTQYF; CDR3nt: TGTGCCAGCAGTTACCGAAGCACAGATACGCAGTATTTT
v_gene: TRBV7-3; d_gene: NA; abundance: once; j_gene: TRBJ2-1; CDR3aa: CASSLTGDGIYGNEQFF; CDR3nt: TGTGCCAGCAGCTTAACGGGGGACGGGATCTACGGGAATGAGCAGTTCTTC
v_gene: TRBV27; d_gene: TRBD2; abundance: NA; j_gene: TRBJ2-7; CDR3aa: CASSFGRGLASGTLYF; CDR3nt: TGTGCCAGCAGTTTTGGGAGGGGGTTAGCTAGCGGGACTCTGTACTTC
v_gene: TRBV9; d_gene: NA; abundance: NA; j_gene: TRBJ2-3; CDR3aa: CASSVQAADTQYF; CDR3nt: TGTGCCAGCAGCGTACAGGCGGCAGATACGCAGTATTTT
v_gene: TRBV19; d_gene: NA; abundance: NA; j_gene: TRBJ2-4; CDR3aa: CASSGVGAVNIQYF; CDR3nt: TGTGCCAGTAGTGGGGTTGGAGCGGTAAACATTCAGTACTTC
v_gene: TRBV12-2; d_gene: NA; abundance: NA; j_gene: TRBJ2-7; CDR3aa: CASRLGRDYHYEQYF; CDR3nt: TGTGCAAGTCGCTTAGGCCGGGACTACCACTACGAGCAGTACTTC
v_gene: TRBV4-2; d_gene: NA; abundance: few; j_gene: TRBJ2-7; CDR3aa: CASSQEGYEQYF; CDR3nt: TGTGCCAGCAGCCAAGAGGGCTACGAGCAGTACTTC
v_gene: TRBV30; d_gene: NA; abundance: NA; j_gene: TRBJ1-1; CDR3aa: CAWRRVGVNTEAFF; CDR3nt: TGTGCCTGGAGGAGGGTAGGAGTAAACACTGAAGCTTTCTTT
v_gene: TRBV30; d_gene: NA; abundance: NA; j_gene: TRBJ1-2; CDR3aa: CAWARGLWGYTF; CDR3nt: TGTGCCTGGGCCCGTGGATTGTGGGGCTACACCTTC
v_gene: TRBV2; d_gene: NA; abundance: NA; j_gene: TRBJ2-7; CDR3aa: CASSDYYEQYF; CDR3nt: TGTGCCAGCAGCGACTACTACGAGCAGTACTTC